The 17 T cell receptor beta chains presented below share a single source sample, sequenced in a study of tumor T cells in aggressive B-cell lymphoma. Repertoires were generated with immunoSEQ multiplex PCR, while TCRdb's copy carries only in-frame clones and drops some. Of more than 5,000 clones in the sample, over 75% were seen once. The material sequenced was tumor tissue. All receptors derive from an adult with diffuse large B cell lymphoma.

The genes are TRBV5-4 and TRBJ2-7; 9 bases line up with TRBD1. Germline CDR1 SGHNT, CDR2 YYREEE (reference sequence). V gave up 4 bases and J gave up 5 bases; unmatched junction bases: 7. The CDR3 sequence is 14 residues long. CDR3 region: CASSPWDRVNEQYF. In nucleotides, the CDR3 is TGTGCCAGCAGCCCCTGGGACAGGGTTAACGAGCAGTACTTC.

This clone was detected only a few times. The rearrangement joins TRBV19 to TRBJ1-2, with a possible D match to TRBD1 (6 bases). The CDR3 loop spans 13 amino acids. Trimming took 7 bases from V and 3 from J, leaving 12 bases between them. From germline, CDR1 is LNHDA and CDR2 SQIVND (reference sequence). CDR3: CASNGRGYYGYTF. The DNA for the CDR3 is TGTGCCAGTAACGGCAGGGGATACTATGGCTACACCTTC.

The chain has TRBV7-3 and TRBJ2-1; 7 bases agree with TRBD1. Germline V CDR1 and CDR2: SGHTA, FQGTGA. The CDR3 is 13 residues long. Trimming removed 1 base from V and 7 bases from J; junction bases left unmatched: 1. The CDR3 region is CASSLKGANEQFF. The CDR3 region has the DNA TGTGCCAGCAGCTTAAAGGGGGCTAATGAGCAGTTCTTC. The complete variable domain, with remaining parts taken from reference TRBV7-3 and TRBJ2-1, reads GAGVSQTPSNKVTEKGKYVELRCDPISGHTALYWYRQSLGQGPEFLIYFQGTGAADDSGLPNDRFFAVRPEGSVSTLKIQRTERGDSAVYLCASSLKGANEQFFGPGTRLTVL.

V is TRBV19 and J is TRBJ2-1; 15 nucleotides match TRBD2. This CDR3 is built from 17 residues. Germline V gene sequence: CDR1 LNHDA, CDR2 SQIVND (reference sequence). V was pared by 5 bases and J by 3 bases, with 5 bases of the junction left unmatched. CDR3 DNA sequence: TGTGCCAGTAGTCCGGGACTAGCGGGGGGTAGCTACAATGAGCAGTTCTTC. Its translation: CASSPGLAGGSYNEQFF.

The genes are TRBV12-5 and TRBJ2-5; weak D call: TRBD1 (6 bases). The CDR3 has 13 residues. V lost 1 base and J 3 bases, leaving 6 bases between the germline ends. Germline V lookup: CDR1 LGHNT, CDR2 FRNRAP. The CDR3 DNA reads TGTGCTAGTGGTTTGGACAGGGAAGAGACCCAGTACTTC. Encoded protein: CASGLDREETQYF.

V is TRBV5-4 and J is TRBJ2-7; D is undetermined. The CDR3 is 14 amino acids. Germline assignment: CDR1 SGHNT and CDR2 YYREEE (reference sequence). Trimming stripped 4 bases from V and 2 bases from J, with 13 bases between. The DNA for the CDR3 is TGTGCCAGCAGCCGCTCGGAGCTAACCTACGAGCAGTACTTC. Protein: CASSRSELTYEQYF.

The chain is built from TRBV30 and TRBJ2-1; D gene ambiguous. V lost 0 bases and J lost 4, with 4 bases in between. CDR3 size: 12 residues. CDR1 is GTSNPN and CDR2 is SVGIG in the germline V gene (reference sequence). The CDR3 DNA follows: TGTGCCTGGAGTGTGAGTTACAATGAGCAGTTCTTC. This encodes CAWSVSYNEQFF.

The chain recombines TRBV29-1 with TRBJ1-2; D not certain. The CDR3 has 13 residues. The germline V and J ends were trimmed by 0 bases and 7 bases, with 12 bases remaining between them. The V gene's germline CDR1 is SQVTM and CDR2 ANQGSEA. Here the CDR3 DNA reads TGCAGCGTTGAAGATCTCGGGAGGGCTGGCTACACCTTC. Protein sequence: CSVEDLGRAGYTF.

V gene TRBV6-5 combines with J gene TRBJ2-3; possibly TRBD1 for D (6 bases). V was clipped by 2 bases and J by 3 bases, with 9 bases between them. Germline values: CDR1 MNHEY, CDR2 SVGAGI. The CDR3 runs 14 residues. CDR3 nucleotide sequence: TGTGCCAGCAGTTACACGGACAGAACAGATACGCAGTATTTT. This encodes CASSYTDRTDTQYF.

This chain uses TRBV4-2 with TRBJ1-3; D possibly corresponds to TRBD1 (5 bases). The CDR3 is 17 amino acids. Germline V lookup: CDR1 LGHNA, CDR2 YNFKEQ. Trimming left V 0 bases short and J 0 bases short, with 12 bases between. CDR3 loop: CASSQDYSGRSGNTIYF. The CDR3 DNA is TGTGCCAGCAGCCAAGATTATTCAGGGCGCTCTGGAAACACCATATATTTT.

The CDR3: CASSYSKQGSGNTIYF. CDR3 bases: TGTGCCAGCAGTTACTCGAAGCAGGGGTCTGGAAACACCATATATTTT. This sequence joins TRBV6-5 and TRBJ1-3; possible D gene TRBD1, 6 bases. V lost 0 bases, J lost 1 base, and 10 bases lay in between. The CDR3 spans 16 residues. Germline V lookup: CDR1 MNHEY, CDR2 SVGAGI.

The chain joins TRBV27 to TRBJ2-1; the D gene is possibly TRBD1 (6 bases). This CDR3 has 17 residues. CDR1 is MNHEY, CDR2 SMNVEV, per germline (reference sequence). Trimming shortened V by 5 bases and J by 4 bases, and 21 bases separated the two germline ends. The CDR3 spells CASSPPPGHPLYNEQFF. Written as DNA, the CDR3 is TGTGCCAGCAGTCCACCTCCGGGACACCCCCTTTACAATGAGCAGTTCTTC.

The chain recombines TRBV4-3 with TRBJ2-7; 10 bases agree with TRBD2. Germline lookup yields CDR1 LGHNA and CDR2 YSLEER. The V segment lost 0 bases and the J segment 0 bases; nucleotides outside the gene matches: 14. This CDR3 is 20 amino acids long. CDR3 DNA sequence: TGCGCCAGCAGCCAAGATTATATAAGTAGCGGGGGGTTTCTCTCCTACGAGCAGTACTTC. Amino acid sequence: CASSQDYISSGGFLSYEQYF.

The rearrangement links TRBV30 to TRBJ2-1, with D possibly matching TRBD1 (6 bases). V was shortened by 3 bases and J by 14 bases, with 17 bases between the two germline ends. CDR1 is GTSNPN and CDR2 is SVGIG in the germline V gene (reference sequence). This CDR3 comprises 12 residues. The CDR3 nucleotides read TGTGCCTGGAGCCCAGGGGCTGATGTGAAGTTCTTC. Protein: CAWSPGADVKFF.

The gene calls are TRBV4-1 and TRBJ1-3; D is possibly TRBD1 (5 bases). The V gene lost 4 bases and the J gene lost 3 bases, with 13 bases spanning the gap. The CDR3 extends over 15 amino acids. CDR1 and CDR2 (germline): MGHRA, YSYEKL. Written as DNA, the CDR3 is TGCGCCAGCAGCCCCTCCCGGGGGGTTGGAAACACCATATATTTT. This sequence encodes CASSPSRGVGNTIYF.

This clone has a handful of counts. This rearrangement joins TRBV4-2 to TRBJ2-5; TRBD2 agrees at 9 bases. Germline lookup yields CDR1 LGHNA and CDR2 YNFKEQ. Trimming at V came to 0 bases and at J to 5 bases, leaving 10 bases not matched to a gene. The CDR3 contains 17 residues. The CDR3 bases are TGTGCCAGCAGCCAAGAGGCTAGCGGGAATATGGCGGAGACCCAGTACTTC. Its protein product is CASSQEASGNMAETQYF.

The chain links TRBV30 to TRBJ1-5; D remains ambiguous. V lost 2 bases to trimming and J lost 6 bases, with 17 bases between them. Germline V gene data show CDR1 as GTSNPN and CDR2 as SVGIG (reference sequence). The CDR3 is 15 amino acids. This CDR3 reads CAWSRFRSGGQPQHF. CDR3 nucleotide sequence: TGTGCCTGGAGTCGGTTTAGGAGTGGCGGTCAGCCCCAGCATTTT.